The entry that follows covers one T cell receptor (beta chain) sequence. Looked up from germline, CDR1 is SQVTM and CDR2 is ANQGSEA. CDR3 length equals 17 residues. These data are taken from a study of T cells expressing NK-cell markers. TCRdb re-analyzed the 5' RACE reads; it lists each CDR3 protein once, without DNA. Listed are some 440,000 distinct CDR3 sequences; over 1.1% falls within the top ten. This receptor was obtained from a woman aged 50 to 60 in good health. Sequenced: blood T cells: a sorted CD56 or NKG2C T cell subset, CD4+ or CD8+ T cells, or bulk PBMC T cells (not recorded which). The J gene is TRBJ2-1, the V gene TRBV29-1; the D call from TCRdb, TRBD2, cannot be confirmed without DNA. This CDR3 is CSVTRGGGTSPYNEQFF.